These 31 T cell receptor beta chains originate from one sample sequenced in a study of Graves' ophthalmopathy and Graves' hyperthyroidism. Amplified material comprised TCR beta CDR3 regions derived from RNA transcripts. Investigators did first-round RT-PCR with HTBI primers, then second-round multiplex PCR. TCRdb itself ran the multiplex PCR reads through MiXCR, one entry per CDR3 protein. The table records around 400,000 distinct CDR3 sequences, 21% of them present only once. Sequenced sample: peripheral blood. These receptors were taken from a woman younger than 30 with stable Graves' hyperthyroidism.

This clonotype was counted ten times or more. The chain joins TRBV6-5 to TRBJ1-3; D possibly corresponds to TRBD1 (6 bases). There are 14 residues in the CDR3. Trimming took off 2 bases at V and 4 bases at J, with 9 bases between the two ends. Germline CDR1 reads MNHEY; CDR2 reads SVGAGI. CDR3 loop: CASSYTGPGNTIYF. CDR3 bases: TGTGCCAGCAGTTACACAGGGCCCGGAAACACCATATATTTT.

This clonotype showed up just a few times. The rearrangement links TRBV30 to TRBJ1-6; D gene uncertain. The V and J ends lost 3 bases and 0 bases respectively, with 3 bases between them. The germline V gene encodes CDR1 GTSNPN and CDR2 SVGIG (reference sequence). The CDR3 extends over 13 amino acids. CDR3 in amino acids: CAWRSSYNSPLHF. DNA of the CDR3: TGTGCCTGGAGGAGCTCCTATAATTCACCCCTCCACTTT. Looking up the rest from reference TRBV30 and TRBJ1-6 gives the full variable domain: SQTIHQWPATLVQPVGSPLSLECTVEGTSNPNLYWYRQAAGRGLQLLFYSVGIGQISSEVPQNLSASRPQDRQFILSSKKLLLSDSGFYLCAWRSSYNSPLHFGNGTRLTVT.

Ten or more counts support this clonotype. J is TRBJ1-1 and V is TRBV7-2; D is undetermined. Germline lookup yields CDR1 SGHTA and CDR2 FQGNSA. Trimming cost V 8 bases and J 6 bases, with 13 bases left between them. The CDR3 has 12 residues. In nucleotides, the CDR3 is TGTGCCAGCGGGTATGCGAAGGCTGAAGCTTTCTTT. Translation gives CASGYAKAEAFF. The full variable domain, with the rest looked up from reference TRBV7-2 and TRBJ1-1, is GAGVSQSPSNKVTEKGKDVELRCDPISGHTALYWYRQSLGQGLEFLIYFQGNSAPDKSGLPSDRFSAERTGGSVSTLTIQRTQQEDSAVYLCASGYAKAEAFFGQGTRLTVV.

This clonotype was counted only a few times. The CDR3 nucleotides are TGTGCCTGGAGCCACCGGACTGGCATTGAGACCCAGTACTTC. As protein: CAWSHRTGIETQYF. The rearrangement links TRBV30 to TRBJ2-5; D is possibly TRBD2 (5 bases). From germline, CDR1 is GTSNPN and CDR2 SVGIG (reference sequence). V lost 3 bases to trimming and J lost 5 bases, with 16 bases between them. The CDR3 totals 14 residues.

This clonotype was seen at least ten times. The chain couples TRBV6-1 to TRBJ2-5; 9 nucleotides align to TRBD2. The CDR3 length is 15 residues. The germline V gene has CDR1 MNHNS and CDR2 SASEGT. Trimming at V came to 0 bases and at J to 1 base, leaving 0 bases not matched to a gene. The CDR3 is CASSEASGGQETQYF. For the CDR3, the DNA is TGTGCCAGCAGTGAAGCTAGCGGGGGCCAAGAGACCCAGTACTTC.

This clonotype was seen only once. A much bigger clone sits one base away, suggesting this may be a read error. The rearrangement uses TRBV10-1 and TRBJ2-5; D remains unclear. This CDR3 spans 14 amino acids. The germline CDR1 and CDR2 sequences are WNHNN and SYGVQD (reference sequence). CDR3 DNA: TGCGCCAGCAGTGAGTTGGTGGAAGGAGAGACCCAGGACTTC. It translates to CASSELVEGETQDF.

V gene TRBV19 combines with J gene TRBJ2-7; D perhaps matches TRBD2 (5 bases). V gave up 6 bases and J gave up 2 bases, with 17 bases separating them. Germline CDR1 LNHDA, CDR2 SQIVND (reference sequence). This CDR3 spans 15 amino acids. CDR3: CASSLLVGAAYEQYF. The CDR3 DNA reads TGTGCCAGTAGCCTACTAGTGGGAGCCGCCTACGAGCAGTACTTC.

This clonotype was detected many times. V and J are TRBV20-1 and TRBJ2-4; perhaps D is TRBD1 or TRBD2 (5 bases each). The CDR3 covers 13 residues. The V and J ends lost 6 bases and 2 bases respectively, with 11 bases between them. Germline loops: CDR1 DFQATT, CDR2 SNEGSKA (reference sequence). CDR3 residues: CSAGEGTKNIQYF. The CDR3 nucleotides are TGCAGTGCCGGAGAGGGGACCAAAAACATTCAGTACTTC.

This clonotype was recorded many times. The chain carries TRBV30 and TRBJ2-4; tentatively, D is TRBD1 or TRBD2 (5 bases each). The CDR3 is 13 amino acids. Trimming removed 3 bases at V and 5 bases at J, with 11 bases between. The germline gives CDR1 GTSNPN, CDR2 SVGIG (reference sequence). CDR3 in amino acids: CAWRGMGENIQYF. The CDR3 region has the DNA TGTGCCTGGAGGGGGATGGGGGAAAACATTCAGTACTTC.

The V and J genes are TRBV6-5 and TRBJ2-7; no firm D call. Trimming shortened V by 4 bases and J by 5 bases, and 9 bases separated the two germline ends. CDR3 length: 12 residues. Germline V gene data show CDR1 as MNHEY and CDR2 as SVGAGI. This chain's CDR3 is CASSFTSNEQYF. CDR3 DNA: TGTGCCAGCAGTTTTACTTCCAACGAGCAGTACTTC.

This clonotype occurred a few times. CDR3 sequence (DNA): TGTGCCAGCAGTTTGGGGCGGAAGGGGAAGTTCTTC. This codes for CASSLGRKGKFF. The chain carries TRBV12-3 or TRBV12-4 and TRBJ2-1, with D perhaps TRBD1 (5 bases). The germline V and J ends were trimmed by 3 bases and 14 bases, with 14 bases remaining between them. The CDR3 has 12 residues.

Notes on this clonotype: One junction end does not reproduce the germline sequence, and a read error may be involved. This chain joins TRBV11-2 and TRBJ1-1; TRBD1 agrees at 9 bases. This CDR3 is 14 amino acids long. The V gene's germline CDR1 is SGHAT and CDR2 FQNNGV. This CDR3 reads CACSFQDRGTEAFF. Written as DNA, the CDR3 is TGTGCCTGCAGCTTTCAGGACAGGGGTACTGAAGCTTTCTTT.

This clonotype was detected a few times. DNA of the CDR3: TGTGCCAGCAGCTCCCCACCCGGGACGGAGAACACCGGGGAGCTGTTTTTT. Its translation is CASSSPPGTENTGELFF. J is TRBJ2-2 and V is TRBV11-2, with D possibly being TRBD1 or TRBD2 (5 bases each). This CDR3 comprises 17 residues. V was trimmed by 4 bases and J by 1 base, leaving 16 bases between them. The germline CDR1 and CDR2 sequences are SGHAT and FQNNGV.

This clonotype was recorded at least ten times. This sequence joins TRBV29-1 and TRBJ1-2, with 12 positions matching TRBD1. The germline CDR1 and CDR2 sequences are SQVTM and ANQGSEA. This CDR3 has 21 amino acids. Trimming took 0 bases from V and 5 from J; bases not matched to a gene: 22. CDR3 in amino acids: CSVEDNSGTGGPGLYGYGYTF. The CDR3 DNA follows: TGCAGCGTTGAAGACAATTCCGGGACAGGGGGCCCCGGGCTCTATGGGTATGGCTACACCTTC.

This clonotype has at least ten counts. The rearrangement joins TRBV6-1 to TRBJ2-7; D possibly corresponds to TRBD1 (6 bases). This CDR3 has 16 amino acids. The V end lost 0 bases, the J end lost 4 bases, and 16 bases lay between the germline ends. The germline CDR1 and CDR2 sequences are MNHNS and SASEGT. This chain's CDR3 is CASSEALKGDTYEQYF. CDR3 nucleotides: TGTGCCAGCAGTGAAGCGCTGAAAGGGGACACTTACGAGCAGTACTTC.

This chain joins TRBV10-3 and TRBJ2-7, with a possible D match to TRBD1 (6 bases). CDR1 and CDR2 (germline): ENHRY, SYGVKD. This CDR3 contains 20 residues. V lost 0 bases and J 0 bases, leaving 24 bases between the germline ends. CDR3 protein: CAISESPHRTALVYSYEQYF. The CDR3 DNA reads as TGTGCCATCAGTGAGTCTCCTCACAGGACAGCCCTAGTATACTCCTACGAGCAGTACTTC.

A few counts support this clonotype. J is TRBJ2-5 and V is TRBV5-1; no firm D call. The CDR3 contains 14 residues. Looked up from germline, CDR1 is SGHRS and CDR2 is YFSETQ. V lost 2 bases to trimming and J lost 0 bases, with 8 bases between them. CDR3 residues: CASSFDGYQETQYF. The CDR3 nucleotides read TGCGCCAGCAGCTTCGACGGGTACCAAGAGACCCAGTACTTC.

The chain links TRBV12-3 or TRBV12-4 to TRBJ2-5, with 7 bases identical to TRBD2. The trim removed 5 bases at V and 6 bases at J, leaving 3 bases unmatched. This CDR3 spans 12 amino acids. The CDR3 DNA is TGTGCCAGCAGTGTGGGGGGGAAGACCCAGTACTTC. Its translation is CASSVGGKTQYF.

This clonotype was seen a few times. Sequence at one end of the junction differs from germline and may be a read error. The V gene is TRBV2, the J gene TRBJ2-7; D not certain. Germline-derived CDR1 and CDR2 are SNHLY and FYNNEI. This CDR3 spans 15 amino acids. The DNA for the CDR3 is TGTGCCAGCAGTAAAGACCCGGTCGGGTCCTACGATCAGTACTTC. It translates to CASSKDPVGSYDQYF.

In this sample, this clonotype turned up many times. The chain recombines TRBV25-1 with TRBJ1-1, with D possibly TRBD1 on 5 matching bases. V was trimmed by 10 bases and J by 4 bases, leaving 16 bases between them. The germline gives CDR1 MGHDK, CDR2 SYGVNS. The length of the CDR3 is 13 residues. The chain's CDR3 is CATSKGWSTEAFF. The DNA of the CDR3 is TGTGCCACCTCTAAGGGGTGGAGCACTGAAGCTTTCTTT.

This clonotype was seen many times. The gene calls are TRBV10-3 and TRBJ2-5; TRBD2 matches at 13 bases. V shed 9 bases, J shed 2 bases, and the junction held 3 bases outside the gene matches. This CDR3 is built from 14 residues. The germline CDR1 and CDR2 sequences are ENHRY and SYGVKD. Here the CDR3 DNA reads TGTGCCATAGGGACTAGCGGGAATCAAGAGACCCAGTACTTC. Amino acid sequence: CAIGTSGNQETQYF.

This chain uses TRBV10-3 with TRBJ2-7; 8 bases align to TRBD2. With V trimmed by 11 bases and J by 2 bases, 8 bases remained unmatched. The CDR3 sequence is 13 residues long. Germline V gene lookup returns CDR1 ENHRY and CDR2 SYGVKD. CDR3 DNA sequence: TGTGCCCTCGGGCGGGGGGAGACCTACGAGCAGTACTTC. It specifies CALGRGETYEQYF.

This chain uses TRBV12-3 or TRBV12-4 with TRBJ1-2; no definite D call. V dropped 0 bases and J dropped 4 bases, with 6 bases sitting between them. The CDR3 is 13 amino acids. CDR3 sequence (DNA): TGTGCCAGCAGTTTAGCGGACGGCTATGGCTACACCTTC. Translation gives CASSLADGYGYTF.

This clonotype was seen ten or more times. The chain couples TRBV7-2 to TRBJ2-5; D gene unclear. The ends were cut back, 7 bases at V and 4 bases at J, with 16 bases in the middle. Germline V gene data show CDR1 as SGHTA and CDR2 as FQGNSA. The CDR3 totals 14 residues. The CDR3, as DNA: TGTGCCAGCAAAAAAGGTGCTGCCGCAGAGACCCAGTACTTC. This gives the protein CASKKGAAAETQYF.

This clonotype was seen many times. The J gene is TRBJ1-1, the V gene TRBV6-2 or TRBV6-3; maybe TRBD1 (6 bases). Per germline, CDR1 MNHEY and CDR2 SVGEGT. This CDR3 region has 15 residues. The germline V and J ends were trimmed by 6 bases and 3 bases, with 17 bases remaining between them. DNA of the CDR3: TGTGCCAGCAGCGCTCTACAGGGTTTAGACACTGAAGCTTTCTTT. Amino acids: CASSALQGLDTEAFF.

This clonotype was recorded a few times. The chain has TRBV7-2 and TRBJ2-5, with D perhaps assigned TRBD1 or TRBD2 (5 bases each). This CDR3 has 16 amino acids. Germline V gives CDR1 SGHTA, CDR2 FQGNSA. Trimming pared 5 bases from V and 0 bases from J, leaving 16 bases between. The CDR3 region has the DNA TGTGCCAGCAGCCTCTCCGGGACGGACAACCAAGAGACCCAGTACTTC. Its protein is CASSLSGTDNQETQYF. Full variable domain (rest looked up from reference TRBV7-2 and TRBJ2-5): GAGVSQSPSNKVTEKGKDVELRCDPISGHTALYWYRQSLGQGLEFLIYFQGNSAPDKSGLPSDRFSAERTGGSVSTLTIQRTQQEDSAVYLCASSLSGTDNQETQYFGPGTRLLVL.

V gene TRBV6-5 combines with J gene TRBJ1-6, with TRBD1 identical over 7 bases. CDR1 and CDR2 (germline): MNHEY, SVGAGI. This CDR3 is 14 amino acids long. V gave up 2 bases and J gave up 10 bases; unmatched junction bases: 5. In nucleotides, the CDR3 is TGTGCCAGCAGTTACGACAGGGAGAACTCACCCCTCCACTTT. This codes for CASSYDRENSPLHF.

The chain is built from TRBV28 and TRBJ2-5, with TRBD2 identical over 12 bases. V shed 1 base, J shed 6 bases, and the junction held 12 bases outside the gene matches. CDR1 is MDHEN and CDR2 is SYDVKM in the germline V gene. This CDR3 has 18 amino acids. The CDR3 nucleotides read TGTGCCAGCAGTTTATCCCCCCGGACTAGCGGGATAGTGAAGACCCAGTACTTC. Its translation: CASSLSPRTSGIVKTQYF.

Many counts were recorded for this clonotype. This rearrangement joins TRBV28 to TRBJ1-6; no definite D call. Trimming removed 5 bases from V and 0 bases from J, with 11 bases in between. Germline-derived CDR1 and CDR2 are MDHEN and SYDVKM. The CDR3 runs to 16 residues. The CDR3 DNA follows: TGTGCCAGCAGTGTATACATGAGCTCCTATAATTCACCCCTCCACTTT. Residues: CASSVYMSSYNSPLHF.

This clonotype was seen repeatedly, ten times or more. The chain joins TRBV27 to TRBJ1-1; no clear D gene. There are 15 residues in the CDR3. The V gene's germline CDR1 is MNHEY and CDR2 SMNVEV (reference sequence). Trimming left V 0 bases short and J 0 bases short, with 8 bases between. CDR3 protein: CASSLSRNMNTEAFF. CDR3 DNA: TGTGCCAGCAGTTTATCGAGGAACATGAACACTGAAGCTTTCTTT.

Many counts were recorded for this clonotype. V and J are TRBV19 and TRBJ2-5; D possibly corresponds to TRBD2 (5 bases). Germline V gene sequence: CDR1 LNHDA, CDR2 SQIVND (reference sequence). The CDR3 consists of 15 residues. V gave up 4 bases and J gave up 0 bases, with 12 bases separating them. The DNA for the CDR3 is TGTGCCAGTAGTACCCTAGTGAGGGACCAAGAGACCCAGTACTTC. Protein sequence: CASSTLVRDQETQYF.